This T cell receptor beta chain was profiled in a study of glioma-infiltrating T cells after dendritic cell vaccination. Study as a whole: Monocyte-derived dendritic cells, cultured about 7 days with IL-4 and GM-CSF, were pulsed with autologous tumor lysate. At biweekly intervals, patients got three intradermal dendritic cell vaccine injections.

Primers: 60 V beta forward and 13 J beta reverse. This table comes from immunoSEQ multiplex PCR, and its TCRdb copy is limited to in-frame clones, with some not included. Of about 24,000 clones listed, 89% are singletons. This CDR3 has 15 residues. CDR1 is SGHNT and CDR2 is YYREEE in the germline V gene (reference sequence). V gave up 4 bases and J gave up 12 bases; unmatched junction bases: 12. Time point indicated: after dendritic cell vaccination, including at tumor progression/relapse. PBMC were collected before vaccination, two weeks after the third vaccination, and at progression. This TCR was recovered from a human donor with glioblastoma. The chain employs TRBV5-4 and TRBJ1-4; 10 bases fit TRBD1. The material was blood, obtained after dendritic cell vaccination. CDR3 in amino acids: CASSQGQGPISQLFF. Here the CDR3 DNA reads TGTGCCAGCAGCCAGGGACAGGGGCCCATCTCTCAACTGTTTTTT.